This T cell receptor (beta chain) appears in the sequencing data of a study of blood T cell repertoires in COVID-19. Some clones are missing from TCRdb's copy, which holds only in-frame ones; the method was immunoSEQ multiplex PCR. The sample holds roughly 200,000 clones; 85% are singletons and the top ten take over 15%. With V trimmed by 4 bases and J by 4 bases, 8 bases remained unmatched. The germline V gene has CDR1 LGHNA and CDR2 YSLEER. The CDR3 extends over 16 amino acids. This chain joins TRBV4-3 and TRBJ1-2, with 11 bases identical to TRBD1. This clonotype was obtained from a man aged 35 to 55 who had recovered from COVID-19. The sequencing input was PBMCs or T cells enriched from blood (not recorded which). CDR3 sequence (DNA): TGCGCCAGCAGCCTTGGGGACAGGGGGTCGGGCTATGGCTACACCTTC. It encodes CASSLGDRGSGYGYTF.